This TCR beta chain comes out of a study of T-cell reconstitution after alpha-beta-depleted transplantation in children. A library of TCRbeta sequences, prepared with unique molecular identifiers, was generated. MiXCR, run by TCRdb on the PCR reads, gives a single entry per CDR3 protein. The sample yields 110,000 or so distinct CDR3 sequences, approximately 6.6% seen once. CDR1 and CDR2 from the germline V gene are LGHNA and YSLEER. V was trimmed by 5 bases and J by 1 base, leaving 18 bases between them. The CDR3 has 17 amino acids. Sequencing was performed on PBMCs, mostly from graft donor cells, taken 360 days after TCRalphabeta/CD19-depleted stem cell transplant. The rearrangement links TRBV4-3 to TRBJ2-1, with D tentatively TRBD2 (6 bases). The source of this sequence is a male patient between 2 and 10 years old who had a stem cell transplant for acute lymphoblastic leukemia, so the T cells may come from the graft donor. The DNA for the CDR3 is TGCGCCAGCAGCTTCGACCCTGTTAGCGGATCCTACAATGAGCAGTTCTTC. Protein: CASSFDPVSGSYNEQFF.